This paragraph covers one T cell receptor beta chain sequence. Its antigen remains unknown. The sample is drawn from a study of cytomegalovirus exposure and HLA in healthy donors. The PCR was carried out with 60 Vbeta primers and 13 Jbeta primers. Produced via immunoSEQ multiplex PCR; TCRdb's table is partial and in-frame only. Its clone listing holds 200,000 to 250,000 clones. The trim removed 6 bases at V and 4 bases at J, leaving 7 bases unmatched. The CDR3 has 15 amino acids. In germline, CDR1 is SNHLY, CDR2 FYNNEI. The study's findings and limits: When analyzed later, a missense DCLRE1C variant was found to be linked to TCR beta V- and J-gene trimming.

V gene TRBV2 combines with J gene TRBJ2-1, with 9 positions matching TRBD1. This TCR came from a woman aged 25 to 39 in good health and CMV-seropositive. Sequencing was performed on PBMCs. The CDR3 sequence is CASSPSQGAYNEQFF. The CDR3 coding sequence is TGTGCCAGCAGCCCATCACAGGGGGCGTACAATGAGCAGTTCTTC.